One sample yielded the 18 T cell receptor beta chains listed below, sequenced in a study of early T cells in non-severe SARS-CoV-2 infection. TCRdb processed the 5' RACE reads anew with MiXCR; each CDR3 protein has one entry. Of approximately 45,000 distinct CDR3 sequences listed, 6% to 6.5% are singletons. The specimen was whole blood. The receptor source for this set is an adult who was a healthcare worker with PCR-confirmed SARS-CoV-2 infection or an uninfected control (not recorded which).

This clonotype was seen repeatedly, ten times or more. The chain joins TRBV6-6 to TRBJ1-1, with 9 bases that match TRBD1. CDR1 and CDR2 (germline): MNHNY, SVGAGI (reference sequence). The CDR3 has 14 residues. V lost 2 bases to trimming and J lost 11 bases; unmatched junction nucleotides: 9. The CDR3 loop reads CASSYMGQGMFAFF. DNA for the CDR3: TGTGCCAGCAGTTACATGGGACAGGGCATGTTCGCTTTCTTT.

This clonotype came up many times. The chain recombines TRBV5-5 with TRBJ1-2, with D maybe TRBD1 (5 bases). Germline values: CDR1 SGHKS, CDR2 YYEKEE (reference sequence). Trimming shortened V by 10 bases and J by 4 bases, and 20 bases separated the two germline ends. CDR3 length: 14 amino acids. Written as DNA, the CDR3 is TGTGCCTGTTCCTCCGGGCAGGGCGGCTATGGCTACACCTTC. Amino acids: CACSSGQGGYGYTF.

The J gene is TRBJ2-4, the V gene TRBV7-2, with D maybe TRBD2 (6 bases). This CDR3 has 14 residues. The V end lost 2 bases, the J end lost 6 bases, and 11 bases lay between the germline ends. Germline values: CDR1 SGHTA, CDR2 FQGNSA. Written as DNA, the CDR3 is TGTGCCAGCAGCTTATCTCCGGGGGTAAACATTCAGTACTTC. As protein: CASSLSPGVNIQYF.

This clonotype was observed many times. This chain links TRBV6-6 with TRBJ1-1; D perhaps matches TRBD1 (5 bases). The CDR3 contains 16 residues. Germline V lookup: CDR1 MNHNY, CDR2 SVGAGI (reference sequence). The V and J ends lost 6 bases and 0 bases respectively, with 17 bases between them. CDR3 loop: CASRVFGGGMNTEAFF. CDR3 bases: TGTGCCAGCAGAGTATTCGGGGGTGGGATGAACACTGAAGCTTTCTTT.

This clonotype showed up many times. The DNA of the CDR3 is TGTGCCAGTGGGAGGGCCGGTAGCACAGATACGCAGTATTTT. This translates into CASGRAGSTDTQYF. The gene calls are TRBV27 and TRBJ2-3; TRBD2 aligns across 7 bases. The CDR3 has 14 residues. V shed 9 bases and J 0 bases; nucleotides not matched to a gene: 6. Germline V gives CDR1 MNHEY, CDR2 SMNVEV (reference sequence).

This clonotype was picked up many times. V usage is TRBV20-1 and J usage is TRBJ2-7; D not certain. Trimming stripped 2 bases from V and 6 bases from J, with 14 bases between. Per germline, CDR1 DFQATT and CDR2 SNEGSKA (reference sequence). The CDR3 runs 13 residues. The CDR3 bases are TGCAGTGCTAGACCCCCGAGCCGGGTCGAGCAGTACTTC. Amino acid sequence: CSARPPSRVEQYF.

CDR3 loop: CAISESRDTGELFF. The CDR3 coding sequence is TGTGCCATCAGTGAGTCGAGGGACACCGGGGAGCTGTTTTTT. This chain connects TRBV10-3 to TRBJ2-2; D perhaps matches TRBD2 (5 bases). The germline V gene has CDR1 ENHRY and CDR2 SYGVKD. The CDR3 is 14 residues long. V lost 0 bases and J lost 3, with 5 bases in between.

This clonotype was counted only a few times. V usage is TRBV20-1 and J usage is TRBJ2-3; 12 bases match TRBD2. In germline, CDR1 is DFQATT, CDR2 SNEGSKA (reference sequence). CDR3 size: 16 residues. Unmatched junction bases numbered 3, after V lost 2 bases and J lost 0 bases. DNA for the CDR3: TGCAGTGCTAGACTGACTAGCGGGGGAAGCACAGATACGCAGTATTTT. It yields the protein CSARLTSGGSTDTQYF.

This clonotype was counted between two and nine times. The chain has TRBV12-3 or TRBV12-4 and TRBJ2-7; 8 bases match TRBD2. CDR3 length: 13 amino acids. Trimming took 6 bases from V and 9 from J; bases not matched to a gene: 10. CDR3 sequence reads: CASSSHGGGMQYF. The CDR3 DNA is TGTGCCAGCAGCTCACACGGGGGGGGCATGCAGTACTTC.

The sample holds many counts of this clonotype. The genes are TRBV28 and TRBJ2-7; either TRBD1 or TRBD2 may fit D (5 bases each). Germline values: CDR1 MDHEN, CDR2 SYDVKM. The CDR3 loop spans 17 amino acids. Between the trimmed V and J ends, which lost 6 bases and 0 bases, there was a span of 21 bases. The CDR3 DNA is TGTGCCAGCAGCCGCGCCTTCCTGCTCGGGACCTCCTACGAGCAGTACTTC. This sequence encodes CASSRAFLLGTSYEQYF.

This clonotype was observed at least ten times. The gene calls are TRBV6-5 and TRBJ2-3, with 10 bases matching TRBD2. The CDR3 is made up of 16 amino acids. Trimming took 6 bases from V and 8 from J; bases not matched to a gene: 14. Germline V gene lookup returns CDR1 MNHEY and CDR2 SVGAGI. The CDR3 reads CASRRSGGARSGTQYF. The CDR3 DNA reads TGTGCCAGCAGGCGCAGCGGGGGGGCCCGTTCGGGTACGCAGTATTTT.

There are many counts of this clonotype. The chain is built from TRBV5-1 and TRBJ2-5; D might be TRBD1 (5 bases). Trimming removed 0 bases from V and 3 bases from J, with 9 bases in between. The length of the CDR3 is 14 residues. The V gene's germline CDR1 is SGHRS and CDR2 YFSETQ. The CDR3 DNA follows: TGCGCCAGCAGCTTGGAAGGCAGGGAAGAGACCCAGTACTTC. It codes for CASSLEGREETQYF. The whole variable domain, filled in from reference TRBV5-1 and TRBJ2-5, reads KAGVTQTPRYLIKTRGQQVTLSCSPISGHRSVSWYQQTPGQGLQFLFEYFSETQRNKGNFPGRFSGRQFSNSRSEMNVSTLELGDSALYLCASSLEGREETQYFGPGTRLLVL.

In its sample, this clonotype was seen many times. This chain joins TRBV27 and TRBJ2-5, with D perhaps matching TRBD2 (6 bases). V was trimmed by 11 bases and J by 3 bases, leaving 16 bases between them. The CDR3 totals 13 residues. Germline V gene data show CDR1 as MNHEY and CDR2 as SMNVEV (reference sequence). The CDR3 here is CASRGGAEETQYF. The CDR3 DNA reads TGTGCCTCCAGAGGCGGGGCGGAAGAGACCCAGTACTTC.

This clonotype has ten or more counts. This chain uses TRBV18 with TRBJ2-7, with D possibly TRBD1 on 6 matching bases. CDR1 KGHSH and CDR2 LQKENI come from the germline V gene. V was clipped by 3 bases and J by 1 base, with 10 bases between them. This CDR3 is 14 amino acids long. The CDR3 here is CASSPGTSSYEQYF. The CDR3 DNA sequence: TGTGCCAGCTCACCTGGGACATCGTCCTACGAGCAGTACTTC.

This clonotype has more than one count but fewer than ten. The chain joins TRBV18 to TRBJ2-7, with TRBD1 as a possible D gene (5 bases). Germline lookup yields CDR1 KGHSH and CDR2 LQKENI. Trimming took off 2 bases at V and 6 bases at J, with 14 bases between the two ends. The CDR3 consists of 14 residues. The CDR3 here is CASSPATDVGEQYF. As DNA, the CDR3 is TGTGCCAGCTCACCAGCGACAGATGTGGGCGAGCAGTACTTC. The variable domain in full, with the rest retrieved from reference TRBV18 and TRBJ2-7, is NAGVMQNPRHLVRRRGQEARLRCSPMKGHSHVYWYRQLPEEGLKFMVYLQKENIIDESGMPKERFSAEFPKEGPSILRIQQVVRGDSAAYFCASSPATDVGEQYFGPGTRLTVT.

This clonotype showed up many times. A junction end diverges from the germline sequence, so it may reflect a read error. The chain joins TRBV7-7 to TRBJ2-1; 7 bases line up with TRBD2. CDR1 SSHAT and CDR2 FNYEAQ come from the germline V gene (reference sequence). The CDR3 has 15 amino acids. The CDR3 loop is CASSPQNTAGEEQFF. The CDR3 region has the DNA TGTGCTAGCAGCCCCCAAAATACTGCGGGAGAGGAGCAGTTCTTC.

This clonotype showed up many times. The CDR3 region has the DNA TGTGCCATCAGGGCAGGAGGCAATCAGCCCCAGCATTTT. This encodes CAIRAGGNQPQHF. The V call is TRBV10-3, the J call TRBJ1-5; unclear D gene. Germline-derived CDR1 and CDR2 are ENHRY and SYGVKD. The CDR3 sequence is 13 residues long. V lost 6 bases to trimming and J lost 2 bases, with 8 bases between them.

This clonotype was detected many times. J is TRBJ2-3 and V is TRBV11-2; no definite D call. CDR1 is SGHAT and CDR2 is FQNNGV in the germline V gene. The CDR3 totals 14 residues. Trimming shortened V by 5 bases and J by 0 bases, and 9 bases separated the two germline ends. This CDR3 is CASSLRKSTDTQYF. The CDR3 region has the DNA TGTGCCAGCAGCCTTAGGAAAAGCACAGATACGCAGTATTTT.